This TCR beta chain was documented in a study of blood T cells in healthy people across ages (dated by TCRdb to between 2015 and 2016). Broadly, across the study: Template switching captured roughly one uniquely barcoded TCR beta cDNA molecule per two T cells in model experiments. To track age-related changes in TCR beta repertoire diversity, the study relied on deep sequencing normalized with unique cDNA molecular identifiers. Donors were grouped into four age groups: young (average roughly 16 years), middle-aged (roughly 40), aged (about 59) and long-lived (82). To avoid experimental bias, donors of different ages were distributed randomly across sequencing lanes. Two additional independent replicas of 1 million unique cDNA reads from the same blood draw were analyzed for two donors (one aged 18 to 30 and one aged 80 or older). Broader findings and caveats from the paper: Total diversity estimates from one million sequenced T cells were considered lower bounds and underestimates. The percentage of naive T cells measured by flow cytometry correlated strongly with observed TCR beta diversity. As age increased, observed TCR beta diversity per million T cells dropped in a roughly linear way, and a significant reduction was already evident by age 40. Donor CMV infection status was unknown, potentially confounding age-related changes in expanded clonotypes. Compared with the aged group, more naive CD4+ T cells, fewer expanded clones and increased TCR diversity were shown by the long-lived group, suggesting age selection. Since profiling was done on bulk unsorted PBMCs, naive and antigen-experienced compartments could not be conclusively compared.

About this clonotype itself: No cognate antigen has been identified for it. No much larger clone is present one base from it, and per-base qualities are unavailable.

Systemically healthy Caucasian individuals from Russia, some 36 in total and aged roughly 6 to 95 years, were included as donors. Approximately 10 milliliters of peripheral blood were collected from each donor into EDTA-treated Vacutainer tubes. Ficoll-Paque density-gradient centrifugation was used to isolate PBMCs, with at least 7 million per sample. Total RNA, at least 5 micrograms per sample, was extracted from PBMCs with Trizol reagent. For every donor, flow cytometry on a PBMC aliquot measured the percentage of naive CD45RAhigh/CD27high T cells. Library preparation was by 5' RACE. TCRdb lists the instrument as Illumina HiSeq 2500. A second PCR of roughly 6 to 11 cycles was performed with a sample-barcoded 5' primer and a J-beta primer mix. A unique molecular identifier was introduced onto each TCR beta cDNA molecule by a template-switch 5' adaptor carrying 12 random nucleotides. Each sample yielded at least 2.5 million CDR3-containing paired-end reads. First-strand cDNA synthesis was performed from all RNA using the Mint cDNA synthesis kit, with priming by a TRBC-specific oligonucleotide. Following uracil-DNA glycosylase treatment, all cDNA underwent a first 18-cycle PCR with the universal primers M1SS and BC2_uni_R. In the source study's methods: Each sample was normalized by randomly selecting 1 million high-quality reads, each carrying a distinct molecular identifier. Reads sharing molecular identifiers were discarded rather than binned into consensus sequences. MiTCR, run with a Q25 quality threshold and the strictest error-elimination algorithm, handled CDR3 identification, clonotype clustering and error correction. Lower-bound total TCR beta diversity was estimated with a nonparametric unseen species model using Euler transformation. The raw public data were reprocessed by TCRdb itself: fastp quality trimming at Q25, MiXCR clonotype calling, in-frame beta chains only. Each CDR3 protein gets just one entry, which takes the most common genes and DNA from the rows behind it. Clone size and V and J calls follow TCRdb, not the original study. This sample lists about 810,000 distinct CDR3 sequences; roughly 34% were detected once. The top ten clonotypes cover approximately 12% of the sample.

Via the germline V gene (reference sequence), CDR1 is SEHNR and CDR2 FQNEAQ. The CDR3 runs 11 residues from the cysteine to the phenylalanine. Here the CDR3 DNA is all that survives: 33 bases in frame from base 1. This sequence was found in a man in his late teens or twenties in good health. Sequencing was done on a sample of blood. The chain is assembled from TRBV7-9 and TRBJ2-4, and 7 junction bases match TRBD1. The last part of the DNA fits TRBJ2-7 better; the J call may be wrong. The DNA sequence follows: TGTGCCAGCAAGGGGGCATACGAGCAGTACTTC. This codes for CASKGAYEQYF.